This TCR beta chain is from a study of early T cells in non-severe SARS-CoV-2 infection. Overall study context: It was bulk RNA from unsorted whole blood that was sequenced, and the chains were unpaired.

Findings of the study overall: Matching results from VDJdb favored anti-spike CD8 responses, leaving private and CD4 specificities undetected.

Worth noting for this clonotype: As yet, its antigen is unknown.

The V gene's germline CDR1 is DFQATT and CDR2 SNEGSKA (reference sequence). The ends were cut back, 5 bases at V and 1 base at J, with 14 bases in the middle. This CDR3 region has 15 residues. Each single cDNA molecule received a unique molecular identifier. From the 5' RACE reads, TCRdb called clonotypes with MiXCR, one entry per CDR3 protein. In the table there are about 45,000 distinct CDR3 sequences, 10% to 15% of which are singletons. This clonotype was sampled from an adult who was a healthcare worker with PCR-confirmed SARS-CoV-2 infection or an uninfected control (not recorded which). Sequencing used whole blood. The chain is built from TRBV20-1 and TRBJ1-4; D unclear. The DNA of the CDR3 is TGCAGTGCTGTCTCGGGAGCGGGAACTAATGAAAAACTGTTTTTT. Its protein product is CSAVSGAGTNEKLFF.